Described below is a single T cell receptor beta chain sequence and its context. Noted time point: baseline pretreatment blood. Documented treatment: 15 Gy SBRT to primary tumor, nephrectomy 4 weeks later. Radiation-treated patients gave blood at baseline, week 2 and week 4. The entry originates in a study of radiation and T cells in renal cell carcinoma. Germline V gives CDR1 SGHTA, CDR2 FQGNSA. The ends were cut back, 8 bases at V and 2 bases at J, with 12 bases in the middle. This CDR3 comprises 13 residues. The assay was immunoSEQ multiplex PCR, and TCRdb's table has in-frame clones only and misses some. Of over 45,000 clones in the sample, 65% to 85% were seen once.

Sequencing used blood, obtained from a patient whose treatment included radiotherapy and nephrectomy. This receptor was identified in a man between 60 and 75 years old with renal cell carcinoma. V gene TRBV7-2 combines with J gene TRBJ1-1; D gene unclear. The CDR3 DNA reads TGTGCCAGCTTCTATGGCGTTAACACTGAAGCTTTCTTT. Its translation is CASFYGVNTEAFF. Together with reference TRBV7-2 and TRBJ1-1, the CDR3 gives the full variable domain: GAGVSQSPSNKVTEKGKDVELRCDPISGHTALYWYRQSLGQGLEFLIYFQGNSAPDKSGLPSDRFSAERTGGSVSTLTIQRTQQEDSAVYLCASFYGVNTEAFFGQGTRLTVV.